The present T cell receptor (beta chain) was sequenced within a study of cytomegalovirus exposure and HLA in healthy donors. Study-wide context: The early release's HLA-typed donors yielded approximately 82 million unique TCRs. Among the approximately 420 donors who were genotyped, roughly 86% fell in the genetic ancestry cluster that is associated with self-reported Caucasian donors. The study's findings and limits: HLA restriction was apparent for most CMV-associated TCR beta chains in a later analysis. Under in vitro conditions, a few CMV-associated chains were confirmed as specific for CMV antigens.

PCR primers comprised 60 Vbeta and 13 Jbeta primers. The assay was immunoSEQ multiplex PCR, and TCRdb's table has in-frame clones only and misses some. The table records 100,000 to 150,000 clones, about 80% of them present only once. Germline V gene sequence: CDR1 MNHEY, CDR2 SMNVEV (reference sequence). The CDR3 has 18 residues. The V end was cut by 2 bases, the J end by 0 bases, with 19 bases between. Worth noting for this clone: What it recognizes is unknown.

The sequenced sample was PBMCs. The rearrangement links TRBV27 to TRBJ1-2, with D possibly being TRBD1 (5 bases). This clonotype was obtained from a man younger than 45 in good health and CMV-seropositive. This chain's CDR3 is CASSLRAGGLTANYGYTF. The CDR3 region has the DNA TGTGCCAGCAGTTTACGGGCCGGGGGTTTGACAGCTAACTATGGCTACACCTTC.